The sequence of this T cell receptor beta chain was determined in a study of shared T cell receptors in the human thymus (dated by TCRdb to the early 2020s). Study-wide context: The study examined how the human thymus generates shared, self-reactive T-cell receptor alpha chains.

The library was produced with the immunoSEQ multiplex PCR assay. In TCRdb, the immuneACCESS table is reduced to in-frame sequences with V and J assigned. These tables do not hold every clone; where another copy was compared, an unresolved V gene accounts for under half, and the others remain unexplained. The table for this sample lists hundreds of thousands of clones; around nine tenths of them were counted only once. The top ten clonotypes cover approximately 0.011% of the sample. Regarding this clone: Its antigen specificity is not known. No qualities accompany the bases; no much larger clone lies one base away.

This sample also belongs to another study, concerning human thymus T cells. As that second study puts it: Immunologically healthy infants undergoing open corrective cardiac surgery for congenital heart defects in Finland were used as donors. Thymus tissue was obtained as surgical resects removed during corrective cardiac surgery. Usage of V and J gene segments appeared to be biased in both the thymic and the peripheral blood repertoires. The related research reported highly overlapping thymic TCR repertoires among unrelated individuals. TCR alpha and beta repertoires from seven to nine infant thymus samples and a few related peripheral blood samples were characterized in the study. The cohort included about 6 male and a couple of female infants, with donor ages spanning 7 to 244 days. Thymocytes were freed from the tissue by mechanical means and kept at -70 degrees C as pellets of roughly 10-32 million cells. A QIAsymphony instrument was used to extract genomic DNA from frozen cell pellets. The immunoSEQ multiplex PCR assay was used to amplify the TCRB and TCRAD loci from a standardized amount of quality-controlled genomic DNA. The amplicons spanned the V(D)J region and were long enough to cover the CDR3 and allow V and J genes to be identified. The commercial immunoSEQ service was used to sequence amplicons on an Illumina platform. Corrections for primer bias and sequencing errors followed previously described methods, while TCRAD and TCRB definitions were based on the IMGT database. immunoSEQ Analyzer 3.0 and VDJTools were used for repertoire analysis, which covered basic statistics, V/J segment usage, diversity estimates, rarefaction and pairwise overlap. Chao1, ChaoE, Efron-Thisted, Shannon and inverse Simpson indices were used to estimate diversity, which was also estimated on datasets down-sampled to the smallest sample. Repertoire overlap was assessed by strict matching of CDR3 nucleotide sequence, V gene and J gene, and clustering was done by Jaccard-based multidimensional scaling. Thymus samples yielded on average about 810,000 unique TCRB clonotypes, compared with 80,000 to 95,000 from blood samples.

Sequencing was performed on thymocytes. The receptor comes from a boy younger than two with a congenital heart defect. Donor details come from another sample of the same person, matched by shared clones.

The CDR3 amino acid sequence is: CASSPGLAVNEQFF. The nucleotide sequence is given as TGTGCCAGCAGCCCGGGACTAGCGGTCAATGAGCAGTTCTTC. The chain couples TRBV14 to TRBJ2-1; the junction holds 11 bases that match TRBD2. From V the trimming removes 4 bases and from J it removes 6 bases, while the gene matches leave 2 bases of the junction unaccounted for. Looking up the germline V gene yields CDR1 SGHDN and CDR2 FVKESK. The CDR3 covers 14 residues, taking in both the cysteine and the phenylalanine. CDR3 DNA is the only sequence kept; it has 42 bases, read in frame from the first base.